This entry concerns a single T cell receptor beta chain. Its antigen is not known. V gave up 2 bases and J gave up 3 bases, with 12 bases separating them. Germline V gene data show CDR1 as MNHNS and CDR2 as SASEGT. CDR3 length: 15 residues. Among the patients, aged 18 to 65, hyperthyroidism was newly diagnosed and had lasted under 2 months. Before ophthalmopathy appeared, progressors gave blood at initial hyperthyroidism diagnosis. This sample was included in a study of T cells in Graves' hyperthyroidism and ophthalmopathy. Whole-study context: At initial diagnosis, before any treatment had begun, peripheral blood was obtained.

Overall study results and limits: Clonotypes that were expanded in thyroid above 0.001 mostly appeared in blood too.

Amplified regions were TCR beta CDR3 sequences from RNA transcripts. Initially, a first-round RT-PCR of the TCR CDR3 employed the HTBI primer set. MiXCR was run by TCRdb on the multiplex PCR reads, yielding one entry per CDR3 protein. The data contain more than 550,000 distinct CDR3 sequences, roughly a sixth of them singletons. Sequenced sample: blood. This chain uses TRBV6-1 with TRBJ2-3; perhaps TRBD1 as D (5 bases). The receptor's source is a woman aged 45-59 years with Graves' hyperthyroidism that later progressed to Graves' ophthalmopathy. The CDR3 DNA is TGTGCCAGCAGTGAAAGGGGATTTGATACAGATACGCAGTATTTT. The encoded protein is CASSERGFDTDTQYF.